The present T cell receptor beta chain was sequenced within a study of early T cells in non-severe SARS-CoV-2 infection. Study background: RNA in bulk from unsorted whole blood was sequenced, and chains were unpaired.

TCRdb processed the 5' RACE reads anew with MiXCR; each CDR3 protein has one entry. Among about 50,000 distinct CDR3 sequences listed, 5.5% to 8% were seen once. The CDR3 consists of 15 residues. V lost 0 bases, J lost 5 bases, and 13 bases lay in between. Germline V gives CDR1 MNHEY, CDR2 SMNVEV (reference sequence). The clonotype comes from an adult who was a healthcare worker with PCR-confirmed SARS-CoV-2 infection or an uninfected control (not recorded which). J is TRBJ1-1 and V is TRBV27; D unclear. Sample: whole blood, taken at baseline. In DNA form, the CDR3 reads TGTGCCAGCAGTTTATCCCCTAAGCCTCGAACTGAAGCTTTCTTT. The encoded protein is CASSLSPKPRTEAFF.